Reported below is one T cell receptor (beta chain). Its antigen remains unknown. This record belongs to a study of CD8 T cells in ankylosing spondylitis. Deletions cut 9 bases from V and 4 bases from J, with 4 bases between. The CDR3 consists of 10 residues. The germline V gene encodes CDR1 LNHDA and CDR2 SQIVND (reference sequence). Scientists made TCR beta libraries using quantitative 5'-RACE with molecular barcodes. Using its own MiXCR run on the 5' RACE reads, TCRdb lists one record per CDR3 protein. Counted here are under 950,000 distinct CDR3 sequences, under 20% occurring once; the ten biggest clones make up about 19%. Study-wide findings and caveats: There was a TCR beta motif, made of several highly homologous variants, that appeared characteristic of ankylosing spondylitis blood. Relatively scarce in peripheral blood, disease-linked clones were CD8+. Matched ankylosing spondylitis synovial fluid reportedly contained a significantly enriched population of disease-linked clones.

The chain employs TRBV19 and TRBJ2-4, with unresolved D. What was sequenced was blood, either unsorted or a sorted T cell fraction (not recorded which). This TCR came from a male donor with ankylosing spondylitis. This CDR3 reads CARRKNIQYF. CDR3 nucleotide sequence: TGTGCCAGGAGGAAAAACATTCAGTACTTC. Full variable domain (rest looked up from reference TRBV19 and TRBJ2-4): DGGITQSPKYLFRKEGQNVTLSCEQNLNHDAMYWYRQDPGQGLRLIYYSQIVNDFQKGDIAEGYSVSREKKESFPLTVTSAQKNPTAFYLCARRKNIQYFGAGTRLSVL.